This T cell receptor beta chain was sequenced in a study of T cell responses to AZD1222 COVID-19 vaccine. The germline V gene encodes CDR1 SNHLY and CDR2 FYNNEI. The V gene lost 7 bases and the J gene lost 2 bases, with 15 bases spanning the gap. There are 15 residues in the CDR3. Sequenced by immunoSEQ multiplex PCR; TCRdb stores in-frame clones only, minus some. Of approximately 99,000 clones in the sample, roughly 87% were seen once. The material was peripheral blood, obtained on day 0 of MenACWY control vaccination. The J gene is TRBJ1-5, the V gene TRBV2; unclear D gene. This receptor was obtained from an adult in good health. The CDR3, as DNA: TGTGCCAGCACCGGGGTTGACGAAGGCAATCAGCCCCAGCATTTT. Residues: CASTGVDEGNQPQHF.